These 30 T cell receptor beta chains were sequenced from one sample in a study of cytomegalovirus exposure and HLA in healthy donors. Researchers ran the PCR with 60 Vbeta and 13 Jbeta primers. TCRdb's copy holds only in-frame clones and misses some; the assay was immunoSEQ multiplex PCR. In the table there are under 150,000 clones, more than 70% of which are singletons. The sample consisted of PBMCs. The receptors derive from a male donor in good health and CMV-seropositive.

V is TRBV12-5 and J is TRBJ2-3; 7 bases align to TRBD1. V gave up 6 bases and J gave up 0 bases; unmatched junction bases: 12. CDR1 and CDR2 (germline): LGHNT, FRNRAP. This CDR3 spans 17 amino acids. CDR3 sequence reads: CASGAETGYLSTDTQYF. The CDR3 region has the DNA TGTGCTAGTGGGGCCGAGACAGGGTATCTCAGCACAGATACGCAGTATTTT. The full variable domain, completed using reference TRBV12-5 and TRBJ2-3, is DARVTQTPRHKVTEMGQEVTMRCQPILGHNTVFWYRQTMMQGLELLAYFRNRAPLDDSGMPKDRFSAEMPDATLATLKIQPSEPRDSAVYFCASGAETGYLSTDTQYFGPGTRLTVL.

The V call is TRBV6-6, the J call TRBJ1-5, with a tentative D call TRBD1 (6 bases). V lost 10 bases to trimming and J lost 6 bases, with 13 bases between them. This CDR3 comprises 12 residues. Germline CDR1 is MNHNY and CDR2 is SVGAGI (reference sequence). The chain's CDR3 is CATNRVGQPQHF. The CDR3 DNA reads TGTGCCACCAACAGGGTTGGTCAGCCCCAGCATTTT.

About this clone itself: Germline and junction disagree at one end, which may indicate a read error. Other nucleotide sequences in the sample specify the same CDR3. This rearrangement joins TRBV11-2 to TRBJ1-5; 9 bases match TRBD1. The CDR3 consists of 15 residues. Germline V gene lookup returns CDR1 SGHAT and CDR2 FQNNGV. The CDR3 region is CASSIGTGSGQPQHF. The DNA of the CDR3 is TGCGCCAGCAGCATAGGGACAGGGTCGGGTCAGCCCCAGCATTTT. Looking up the rest from reference TRBV11-2 and TRBJ1-5 gives the full variable domain: EAGVAQSPRYKIIEKRQSVAFWCNPISGHATLYWYQQILGQGPKLLIQFQNNGVVDDSQLPKDRFSAERLKGVDSTLKIQPAKLEDSAVYLCASSIGTGSGQPQHFGDGTRLSIL.

The rearrangement joins TRBV9 to TRBJ1-1; D possibly corresponds to TRBD1 (5 bases). The CDR3 extends over 13 amino acids. The germline V gene has CDR1 SGDLS and CDR2 YYNGEE. V gave up 3 bases and J gave up 1 base, with 7 bases separating them. The CDR3 sequence is CASSATGNTEAFF. The CDR3 DNA is TGTGCCAGCAGCGCTACAGGGAACACTGAAGCTTTCTTT.

This clone was found a few times. This sequence joins TRBV6-4 and TRBJ2-2, with 9 bases fitting TRBD1. Germline V gene sequence: CDR1 MRHNA, CDR2 SNTAGT. Trimming cost V 10 bases and J 2 bases; bases outside gene matches: 8. There are 15 residues in the CDR3. CDR3 sequence: CATSPGQGNTGELFF. The CDR3 DNA is TGTGCCACCAGCCCGGGACAGGGAAACACCGGGGAGCTGTTTTTT.

This clone was seen just once. The V and J genes are TRBV5-1 and TRBJ1-5; D remains ambiguous. V was trimmed by 0 bases and J by 5 bases, leaving 12 bases between them. Germline V CDR1 and CDR2: SGHRS, YFSETQ. The CDR3 spans 15 residues. As DNA, the CDR3 is TGCGCCAGCAGCTTGGCGGGGTCCGTCGATCAGCCCCAGCATTTT. Protein sequence: CASSLAGSVDQPQHF.

As to this clone: Its ends do not fully match the called genes, so a read error is possible. The chain couples TRBV7-9 to TRBJ2-1, with D maybe TRBD2 (5 bases). The length of the CDR3 is 14 residues. Germline loops: CDR1 SEHNR, CDR2 FQNEAQ (reference sequence). The CDR3: CASRLGGSPNEQFF. The CDR3 DNA reads as TGTGCCAGCAGATTAGGAGGATCCCCCAATGAGCAGTTCTTC.

The chain recombines TRBV4-2 with TRBJ2-7; TRBD2 aligns across 11 bases. CDR1 and CDR2 (germline): LGHNA, YNFKEQ. V was clipped by 3 bases and J by 7 bases; unmatched bases: 8. The CDR3 loop spans 15 amino acids. The CDR3 nucleotides read TGTGCCAGCAGCCATTTAGCGGGAGGGCCTTGGGAGCAGTACTTC. Its protein product is CASSHLAGGPWEQYF.

The chain couples TRBV2 to TRBJ1-1, with TRBD1 identical over 8 bases. Looked up from germline, CDR1 is SNHLY and CDR2 is FYNNEI. This CDR3 comprises 14 residues. Losses at the gene ends were 8 bases for V and 4 bases for J; bases not matched to a gene: 9. The CDR3 DNA reads TGTGCCAGCGGGGCCAGACAGGGGTCCACTGAAGCTTTCTTT. This codes for CASGARQGSTEAFF.

The J gene is TRBJ2-1, the V gene TRBV19, with D possibly being TRBD2 (5 bases). Germline V gene data show CDR1 as LNHDA and CDR2 as SQIVND (reference sequence). V was clipped by 5 bases and J by 8 bases, with 22 bases between them. CDR3 length: 16 amino acids. This chain's CDR3 is CASSESGFSRYHEQFF. The CDR3 DNA sequence: TGTGCCAGTAGTGAGTCGGGGTTCTCGAGGTATCATGAGCAGTTCTTC. Full variable domain (remainder filled in from reference TRBV19 and TRBJ2-1): DGGITQSPKYLFRKEGQNVTLSCEQNLNHDAMYWYRQDPGQGLRLIYYSQIVNDFQKGDIAEGYSVSREKKESFPLTVTSAQKNPTAFYLCASSESGFSRYHEQFFGPGTRLTVL.

In this sample, this clone turned up once. The V gene is TRBV18, the J gene TRBJ2-1; maybe TRBD2 (5 bases). Trimming took off 4 bases at V and 5 bases at J, with 9 bases between the two ends. Per germline, CDR1 KGHSH and CDR2 LQKENI. The CDR3 has 13 residues. The CDR3 sequence: CASSLGENNEQFF. As DNA, the CDR3 is TGTGCCAGCTCACTCGGGGAAAACAATGAGCAGTTCTTC.

The V and J genes are TRBV18 and TRBJ2-3, with D maybe TRBD1 (5 bases). The CDR3 spans 14 residues. CDR1 is KGHSH, CDR2 LQKENI, per germline. Trimming removed 3 bases from V and 2 bases from J, with 9 bases in between. CDR3 in amino acids: CASSPGQPTDTQYF. DNA of the CDR3: TGTGCCAGCTCACCCGGACAACCCACAGATACGCAGTATTTT.

The rearrangement joins TRBV9 to TRBJ2-7; D is perhaps TRBD2 (6 bases). The V gene lost 1 base and the J gene lost 0 bases, with 11 bases spanning the gap. CDR3 length equals 15 residues. Per germline, CDR1 SGDLS and CDR2 YYNGEE. The CDR3 spells CASSVRPGDSYEQYF. CDR3 sequence (DNA): TGTGCCAGCAGCGTAAGGCCGGGAGACTCCTACGAGCAGTACTTC.

This chain joins TRBV7-8 and TRBJ1-1; 8 bases are shared with TRBD1. The CDR3 contains 17 residues. Trimming removed 1 base from V and 4 bases from J; junction bases left unmatched: 11. CDR1 and CDR2 from the germline V gene are SGHVS and FQNEAQ. In DNA form, the CDR3 reads TGTGCCAGCAGCTTAGAAGCAGGGGGCATCCGTGGCACTGAAGCTTTCTTT. It yields the protein CASSLEAGGIRGTEAFF.

V usage is TRBV10-3 and J usage is TRBJ2-3; tentatively, D is TRBD2 (6 bases). Trimming left V 6 bases short and J 3 bases short, with 16 bases between. Per the germline V gene, CDR1 is ENHRY and CDR2 is SYGVKD. The CDR3 extends over 15 amino acids. The CDR3 loop reads CAISQLATGTDTQYF. Written as DNA, the CDR3 is TGTGCCATCAGCCAACTAGCTACTGGGACAGATACGCAGTATTTT.

In its sample, this clone was seen a few times. The chain recombines TRBV5-1 with TRBJ1-4; TRBD1 is a possible D gene (5 bases). V shed 4 bases and J shed 0 bases, with 10 bases lying between them. CDR1 and CDR2 from the germline V gene are SGHRS and YFSETQ. This CDR3 spans 15 amino acids. CDR3 in DNA: TGCGCCAGCAGCCCGGGACTCTCAACTAATGAAAAACTGTTTTTT. Translated, it gives CASSPGLSTNEKLFF.

This chain uses TRBV4-1 with TRBJ1-5; D remains ambiguous. Germline-derived CDR1 and CDR2 are MGHRA and YSYEKL. The CDR3 contains 14 residues. With 2 bases removed from V and 5 bases from J, the gap between germline ends came to 10 bases. The CDR3 region is CASSQRLLDQPQHF. For the CDR3, the DNA is TGCGCCAGCAGCCAAAGACTGCTGGATCAGCCCCAGCATTTT.

This clone was recorded only once. This chain joins TRBV7-2 and TRBJ2-7; 15 bases fit TRBD2. The CDR3 extends over 19 amino acids. Germline CDR1 SGHTA, CDR2 FQGNSA. Germline trimming cut 2 bases from V and 0 bases from J; bases unmatched to any gene: 8. The CDR3, as DNA: TGTGCCAGCAGCTTACCGGGACTAGCGGGGGGAACCCGCTCCTACGAGCAGTACTTC. Protein sequence: CASSLPGLAGGTRSYEQYF.

The chain is built from TRBV6-1 and TRBJ1-1, with D possibly matching TRBD1 (6 bases). The CDR3 runs 12 residues. Germline V gives CDR1 MNHNS, CDR2 SASEGT. Trimming left V 8 bases short and J 3 bases short, with 10 bases between. CDR3 nucleotides: TGTGCCAGCCGTAGGGGGTACACTGAAGCTTTCTTT. Translated, it gives CASRRGYTEAFF.

This clone was detected a few times. V and J are TRBV25-1 and TRBJ2-4, with TRBD1 as a possible D gene (6 bases). The V gene lost 0 bases and the J gene lost 4 bases, with 13 bases spanning the gap. This CDR3 contains 16 residues. The germline V gene encodes CDR1 MGHDK and CDR2 SYGVNS. As DNA, the CDR3 is TGTGCCAGCAGTGAATACAGGGGCAGGGGAAAAAACATTCAGTACTTC. Translation gives CASSEYRGRGKNIQYF.

This clone has only one observation. This chain's CDR3 is CASSESYFEAFF. For the CDR3, the DNA is TGCGCCAGCAGTGAGTCGTACTTTGAAGCTTTCTTT. This chain connects TRBV10-2 to TRBJ1-1, with D unresolved. The CDR3 runs 12 residues. The V gene lost 0 bases and the J gene lost 7 bases, with 6 bases spanning the gap. Germline V lookup: CDR1 WSHSY, CDR2 SAAADI.

This clone was observed a single time. J is TRBJ2-3 and V is TRBV5-6, with 9 bases lining up with TRBD1. Germline trimming cut 5 bases from V and 1 base from J; bases unmatched to any gene: 14. Germline loops: CDR1 SGHDT, CDR2 YYEEEE. There are 18 residues in the CDR3. CDR3 nucleotides: TGTGCCAGCAGACCGTCCCGGGACAGGGCCTGGGGCACAGATACGCAGTATTTT. Its protein is CASRPSRDRAWGTDTQYF.

CDR3 DNA: TGCAGCGTCATATTAGGGACAGTGGGGGACGGGGAGACCCAGTACTTC. Amino acids: CSVILGTVGDGETQYF. V usage is TRBV29-1 and J usage is TRBJ2-5, with 7 bases matching TRBD1. Trimming removed 6 bases from V and 5 bases from J; junction bases left unmatched: 18. This CDR3 comprises 16 residues. In germline, CDR1 is SQVTM, CDR2 ANQGSEA. Based on the CDR3 plus reference TRBV29-1 and TRBJ2-5, the full variable domain is SAVISQKPSRDICQRGTSLTIQCQVDSQVTMMFWYRQQPGQSLTLIATANQGSEATYESGFVIDKFPISRPNLTFSTLTVSNMSPEDSSIYLCSVILGTVGDGETQYFGPGTRLLVL.

The V and J genes are TRBV30 and TRBJ2-7, with 7 bases lining up with TRBD1. The CDR3 runs 14 residues. V dropped 5 bases and J dropped 2; count of bases not matched to a gene: 9. Germline-derived CDR1 and CDR2 are GTSNPN and SVGIG (reference sequence). In DNA, the CDR3 is TGTGCCTGGGGGAATTTGGGACAGACCTACGAGCAGTACTTC. Translating it yields CAWGNLGQTYEQYF. Combining the CDR3 with reference TRBV30 and TRBJ2-7 gives the whole variable domain SQTIHQWPATLVQPVGSPLSLECTVEGTSNPNLYWYRQAAGRGLQLLFYSVGIGQISSEVPQNLSASRPQDRQFILSSKKLLLSDSGFYLCAWGNLGQTYEQYFGPGTRLTVT.

The chain carries TRBV15 and TRBJ2-7, with 10 bases lining up with TRBD2. Germline V lookup: CDR1 LNHNV, CDR2 YYDKDF (reference sequence). CDR3 length: 16 residues. Losses at the gene ends were 3 bases for V and 2 bases for J; bases not matched to a gene: 7. DNA of the CDR3: TGTGCCACCAGCAGGAGACTAGCGGGTCTCCCCTACGAGCAGTACTTC. This sequence encodes CATSRRLAGLPYEQYF.

This CDR3 is CASSRDTHEQFF. The CDR3 nucleotides read TGTGCCAGCAGCCGCGACACGCATGAGCAGTTCTTC. The chain employs TRBV7-9 and TRBJ2-1; D is ambiguous. The CDR3 spans 12 residues. CDR1 SEHNR and CDR2 FQNEAQ come from the germline V gene (reference sequence). The V end was cut by 5 bases, the J end by 8 bases, with 10 bases between. Using reference TRBV7-9 and TRBJ2-1 for the parts outside the CDR3, the full variable domain is DTGVSQNPRHKITKRGQNVTFRCDPISEHNRLYWYRQTLGQGPEFLTYFQNEAQLEKSRLLSDRFSAERPKGSFSTLEIQRTEQGDSAMYLCASSRDTHEQFFGPGTRLTVL.

The chain links TRBV2 to TRBJ1-5; D uncertain. The CDR3 has 13 amino acids. Per the germline V gene, CDR1 is SNHLY and CDR2 is FYNNEI. Trimming removed 6 bases at V and 4 bases at J, with 10 bases between. The CDR3 sequence is CASRSEYNQPQHF. For the CDR3, the DNA is TGTGCCAGCAGGTCGGAGTATAATCAGCCCCAGCATTTT.

This clone came up once. This CDR3 reads CASSLIPPPSQAFF. The CDR3 nucleotides are TGTGCCAGCAGCTTGATTCCGCCTCCCAGTCAAGCTTTCTTT. The chain recombines TRBV5-8 with TRBJ1-1; no reliable D call. Trimming cost V 1 base and J 9 bases, with 16 bases left between them. The CDR3 is 14 residues long. Germline loops: CDR1 SGHTS, CDR2 YDEGEE.

The genes are TRBV11-3 and TRBJ1-1, with a tentative D call TRBD1 (6 bases). Germline CDR1 reads SGHNT; CDR2 reads YENEEA. Deletions cut 4 bases from V and 7 bases from J, with 13 bases between. The CDR3 length is 13 residues. The CDR3 sequence: CASSSVGDNEAFF. Written as DNA, the CDR3 is TGTGCCAGCAGCTCGGTGGGGGACAATGAAGCTTTCTTT.

The rearrangement uses TRBV13 and TRBJ2-7; 8 nucleotides align to TRBD2. The V segment lost 2 bases and the J segment 3 bases; nucleotides outside the gene matches: 6. The CDR3 length is 15 residues. The germline CDR1 and CDR2 sequences are PRHDT and FYEKMQ (reference sequence). CDR3 protein: CASSLWREEGYEQYF. Written as DNA, the CDR3 is TGTGCCAGCAGCTTATGGCGGGAGGAGGGCTACGAGCAGTACTTC.